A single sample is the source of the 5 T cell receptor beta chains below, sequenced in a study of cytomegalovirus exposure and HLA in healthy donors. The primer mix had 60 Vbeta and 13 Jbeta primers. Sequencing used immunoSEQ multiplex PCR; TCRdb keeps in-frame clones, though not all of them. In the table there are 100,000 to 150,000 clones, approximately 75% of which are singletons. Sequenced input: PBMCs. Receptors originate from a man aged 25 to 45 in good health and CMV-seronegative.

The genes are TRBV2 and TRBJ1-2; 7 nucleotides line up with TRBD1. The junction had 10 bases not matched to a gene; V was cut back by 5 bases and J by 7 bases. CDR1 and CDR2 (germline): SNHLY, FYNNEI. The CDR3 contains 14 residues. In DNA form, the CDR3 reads TGTGCCAGCAGTCGAGACAGGGCGGTTGGTGGCTACACCTTC. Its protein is CASSRDRAVGGYTF.

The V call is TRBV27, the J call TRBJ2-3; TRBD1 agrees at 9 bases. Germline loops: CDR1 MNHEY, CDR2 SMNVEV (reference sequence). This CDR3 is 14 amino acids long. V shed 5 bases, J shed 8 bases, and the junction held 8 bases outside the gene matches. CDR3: CASSTGGVLGTQYF. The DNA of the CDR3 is TGTGCCAGCAGTACAGGGGGCGTTTTGGGTACGCAGTATTTT.

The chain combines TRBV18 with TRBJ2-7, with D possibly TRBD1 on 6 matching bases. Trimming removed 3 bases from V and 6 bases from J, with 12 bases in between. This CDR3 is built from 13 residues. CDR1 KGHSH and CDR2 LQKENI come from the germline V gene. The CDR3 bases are TGTGCCAGCTCACCCGCAGGGGACCGCGAGCAGTACTTC. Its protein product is CASSPAGDREQYF.

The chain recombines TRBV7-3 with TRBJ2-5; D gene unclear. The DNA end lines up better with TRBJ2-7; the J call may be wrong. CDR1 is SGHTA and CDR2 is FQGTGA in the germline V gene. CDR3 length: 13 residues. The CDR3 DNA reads TGTGCCAGCAGCTTAAACCCCTCCTACGAGCAGTACTTC. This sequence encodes CASSLNPSYEQYF.

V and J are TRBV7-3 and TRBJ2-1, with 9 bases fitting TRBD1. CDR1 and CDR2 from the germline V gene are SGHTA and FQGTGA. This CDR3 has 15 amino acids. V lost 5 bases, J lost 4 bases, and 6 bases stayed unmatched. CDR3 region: CASSARDRAYNEQFF. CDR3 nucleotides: TGTGCCAGCAGCGCCCGGGACAGGGCTTACAATGAGCAGTTCTTC.